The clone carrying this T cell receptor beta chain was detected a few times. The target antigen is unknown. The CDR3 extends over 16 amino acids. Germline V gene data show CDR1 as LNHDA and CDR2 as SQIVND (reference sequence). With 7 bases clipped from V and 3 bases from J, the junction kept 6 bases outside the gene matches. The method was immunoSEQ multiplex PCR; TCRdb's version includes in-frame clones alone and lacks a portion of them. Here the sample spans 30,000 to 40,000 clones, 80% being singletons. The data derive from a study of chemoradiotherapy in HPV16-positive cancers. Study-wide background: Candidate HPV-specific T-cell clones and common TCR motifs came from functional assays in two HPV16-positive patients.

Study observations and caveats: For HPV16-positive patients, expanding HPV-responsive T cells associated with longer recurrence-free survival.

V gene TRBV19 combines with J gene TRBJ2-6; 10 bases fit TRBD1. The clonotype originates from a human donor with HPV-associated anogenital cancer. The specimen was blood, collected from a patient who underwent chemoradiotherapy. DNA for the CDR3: TGTGCCAGTAACCCCGGGACAGGGGATGGGGCCAACGTCCTGACTTTC. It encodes CASNPGTGDGANVLTF.